The clone carrying this TCR beta chain was counted many times. The data were obtained in a study of read filtering for tumor transcriptome and immune sequencing. Looking at the study overall: DNase treatment preceded whole-transcriptome library preparation.

Trimming cost V 2 bases and J 1 base; bases outside gene matches: 8. The CDR3 has 17 amino acids. Germline V CDR1 and CDR2: MNHEY, SVGEGT. From approximately 430 ng of RNA, a library with molecular barcoded alpha/delta and beta/gamma adaptors was made. TCRdb recomputed calls from the reads with MiXCR, one row per CDR3 protein. This table holds 50,000 or so distinct CDR3 sequences, 9% to 15% found once. V usage is TRBV6-2 or TRBV6-3 and J usage is TRBJ2-3; 8 bases fit TRBD1. The sequencing sample was made of a population of CD138-negative cells sorted from bone marrow. The clonotype originates from a donor at least 40 years old with multiple myeloma. The CDR3 DNA sequence: TGTGCCAGCAGTTACGTTGAGGACAGGGACCGCACAGATACGCAGTATTTT. Protein sequence: CASSYVEDRDRTDTQYF.